This T cell receptor (beta chain) was captured by sequencing in a study of blood T cells in healthy people across ages. Whole-study findings and limits: Relative to aged donors, long-lived donors carried more naive CD4+ cells and displayed higher diversity. Strongly correlated with naive T cell percentage was TCR beta diversity.

Together with a sample-barcoded 5' primer, a J-beta primer mix was included in a second PCR lasting roughly 7 to 11 cycles. TCRdb re-derived calls from the 5' RACE reads in MiXCR, one entry per CDR3 protein. Here the sample spans approximately 900,000 distinct CDR3 sequences, about 44% being singletons. V was cut by 1 base and J by 9 bases, with 8 bases left in between. Germline assignment: CDR1 SGHRS and CDR2 YFSETQ. The length of the CDR3 is 12 residues. Details on this clonotype: Antigen specificity is unknown.

Input material: blood. This clonotype was obtained from a man aged 25 to 45 in good health. The rearrangement links TRBV5-1 to TRBJ2-1; no firm D call. CDR3 nucleotides: TGCGCCAGCAGCTTGAGGTCAGGTGAGCAGTTCTTC. It codes for CASSLRSGEQFF.